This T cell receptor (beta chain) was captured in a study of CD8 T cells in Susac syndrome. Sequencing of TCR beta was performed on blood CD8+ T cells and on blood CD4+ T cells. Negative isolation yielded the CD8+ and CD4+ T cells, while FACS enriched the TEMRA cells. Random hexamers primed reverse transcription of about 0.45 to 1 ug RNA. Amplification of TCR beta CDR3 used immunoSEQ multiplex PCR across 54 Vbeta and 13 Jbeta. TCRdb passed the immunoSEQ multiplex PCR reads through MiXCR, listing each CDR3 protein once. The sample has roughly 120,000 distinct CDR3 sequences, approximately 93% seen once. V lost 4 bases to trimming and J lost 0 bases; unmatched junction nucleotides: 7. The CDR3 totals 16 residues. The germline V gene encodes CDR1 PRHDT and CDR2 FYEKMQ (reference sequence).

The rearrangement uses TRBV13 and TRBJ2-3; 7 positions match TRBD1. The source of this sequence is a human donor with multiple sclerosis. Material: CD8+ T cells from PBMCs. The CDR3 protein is CASSSQQGYSTDTQYF. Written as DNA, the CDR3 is TGTGCCAGCAGCTCTCAACAGGGGTATAGCACAGATACGCAGTATTTT.